The source of this T cell receptor (beta chain) is a study of CD8 T cells in Susac syndrome. TCR beta sequencing was performed on blood CD8+ and CD4+ T cells. With random hexamers, 0.5 to 1 ug RNA was reverse transcribed. TCRdb re-called the immunoSEQ multiplex PCR reads through MiXCR, storing one row per CDR3 protein. The table lists approximately 160,000 distinct CDR3 sequences, around 92% of them singletons, with roughly 0.08% in the top ten. What was sequenced was CD4+ T cells from PBMCs. This TCR was recovered from a human donor in good health.

The CDR3 DNA reads TGCGCCAGCAGCTCTTCAGGGGGAGCTTTCTTT. Its protein is CASSSSGGAFF. This chain links TRBV5-1 with TRBJ1-1; 7 bases map to TRBD1. CDR3 size: 11 residues. V lost 3 bases and J lost 10; bases outside the gene matches: 3. The germline CDR1 and CDR2 sequences are SGHRS and YFSETQ.